This TCR beta chain appears in the sequencing data of a study of T-cell reconstitution after alpha-beta-depleted transplantation in children. The CDR3 has 15 amino acids. The V end was cut by 4 bases, the J end by 2 bases, with 9 bases between. In germline, CDR1 is MDHEN, CDR2 SYDVKM. Findings and limits, study-wide: Approximately two months post-transplant, alpha-beta T cells reportedly originated from several hundred expanded graft clones.

This clonotype has just a few counts. The antigen is undetermined. For TCRbeta, the library was prepared with unique molecular identifiers. TCRdb passed the PCR reads through MiXCR, listing each CDR3 protein once. This table has under 400,000 distinct CDR3 sequences, approximately 23% appearing once. The V gene is TRBV28, the J gene TRBJ2-6, with D unclear. The sequence came from a male patient aged 5 to 17 who had a stem cell transplant for acute lymphoblastic leukemia, so the T cells may come from the graft donor. Here the sequenced sample was PBMCs, mostly from graft donor cells, taken 180 days after TCRalphabeta/CD19-depleted stem cell transplant. This chain's CDR3 is CASSYLGTGANVLTF. The CDR3 DNA follows: TGTGCCAGCAGTTATCTGGGAACTGGGGCCAACGTCCTGACTTTC.